The 9 T cell receptor beta chains below were found in one sample sequenced in a study of blood T cell repertoires in COVID-19. Sequencing was performed with immunoSEQ multiplex PCR; in TCRdb, only in-frame clones are kept and a portion is missing. The table shows 150,000 to 200,000 clones, with around 85% occurring only once. The sequenced sample was peripheral blood. The source of these receptors is a human donor in a cohort sampled during active COVID-19.

In DNA form, the CDR3 reads TGTGCCAGCAGACCTCCGGGGACTGGTGCGATGGCCCTCCACTTT. This encodes CASRPPGTGAMALHF. The genes are TRBV7-8 and TRBJ1-6, with D tentatively TRBD1 (5 bases). This CDR3 contains 15 residues. Germline V gene data show CDR1 as SGHVS and CDR2 as FQNEAQ. Between the trimmed V and J ends, which lost 6 bases and 14 bases, there was a span of 23 bases.

The V gene is TRBV28, the J gene TRBJ1-3, with D possibly being TRBD1 (5 bases). Between the trimmed V and J ends, which lost 7 bases and 0 bases, there was a span of 19 bases. The germline CDR1 and CDR2 sequences are MDHEN and SYDVKM. CDR3 length: 17 amino acids. CDR3 amino acids: CASNGGIGGPSGNTIYF. CDR3 coding DNA: TGTGCCAGCAACGGGGGGATTGGGGGTCCCTCTGGAAACACCATATATTTT.

This chain connects TRBV18 to TRBJ1-2, with 10 positions matching TRBD1. The CDR3 spans 14 residues. The germline V gene has CDR1 KGHSH and CDR2 LQKENI. The ends lost 2 bases at V and 8 bases at J; junction bases unmatched: 5. CDR3 nucleotides: TGTGCCAGCTCACCAGCCCCGACAGGGGGCGGCTACACCTTC. Translated: CASSPAPTGGGYTF.

This clone was counted only a few times. The chain employs TRBV4-3 and TRBJ2-1; 13 bases map to TRBD2. The CDR3 length is 15 residues. The germline V gene has CDR1 LGHNA and CDR2 YSLEER. The ends lost 4 bases at V and 7 bases at J; junction bases unmatched: 4. Here the CDR3 reads CASSLGTSGENEQFF. CDR3 in DNA: TGCGCCAGCAGCCTTGGGACTAGCGGGGAGAATGAGCAGTTCTTC.

The DNA for the CDR3 is TGTGCCAGCTCACCCGGACAGGGGGTCACCGGAAACACCATATATTTT. It is translated as CASSPGQGVTGNTIYF. The chain joins TRBV18 to TRBJ1-3; 10 bases agree with TRBD1. The CDR3 is 16 amino acids. Germline loops: CDR1 KGHSH, CDR2 LQKENI. J gave up 4 bases and V 3 bases, and 6 bases lay outside the gene matches.

In its sample, this clone was seen once. V and J are TRBV24-1 and TRBJ2-3; a weak D match, TRBD2 (6 bases). V shed 7 bases and J shed 0 bases, with 10 bases lying between them. The V gene's germline CDR1 is KGHDR and CDR2 SFDVKD. The CDR3 has 14 amino acids. CDR3 in DNA: TGTGCCACCAGGGGGGGAGCTAGCACAGATACGCAGTATTTT. Translation gives CATRGGASTDTQYF.

The chain joins TRBV28 to TRBJ1-4; 9 bases are a match to TRBD1. Germline CDR1 reads MDHEN; CDR2 reads SYDVKM. CDR3 length: 16 amino acids. V lost 3 bases, J lost 6 bases, and 8 bases stayed unmatched. DNA for the CDR3: TGTGCCAGCAGTTTCTCCCGCACAGGGGGCCATGAAAAACTGTTTTTT. As protein: CASSFSRTGGHEKLFF. The full variable domain, its missing parts supplied by reference TRBV28 and TRBJ1-4, is DVKVTQSSRYLVKRTGEKVFLECVQDMDHENMFWYRQDPGLGLRLIYFSYDVKMKEKGDIPEGYSVSREKKERFSLILESASTNQTSMYLCASSFSRTGGHEKLFFGSGTQLSVL.

The count of this clone is one. This chain uses TRBV4-2 with TRBJ2-3; 10 bases are a match to TRBD2. CDR1 and CDR2 from the germline V gene are LGHNA and YNFKEQ. The CDR3 has 18 residues. J lost 7 bases, V lost 0 bases, and 13 bases had no gene match. CDR3 sequence reads: CASSQDPYGAGGQYTQYF. The CDR3 DNA reads as TGTGCCAGCAGCCAAGATCCGTATGGAGCGGGAGGGCAATATACGCAGTATTTT.

The rearrangement uses TRBV9 and TRBJ1-4; 9 bases agree with TRBD1. Germline V CDR1 and CDR2: SGDLS, YYNGEE. V lost 2 bases, J lost 3 bases, and 2 bases stayed unmatched. The CDR3 is 15 residues long. This CDR3 is CASSVGQGPNEKLFF. CDR3 in DNA: TGTGCCAGCAGCGTTGGACAGGGGCCTAATGAAAAACTGTTTTTT.